The next 25 T cell receptor beta chains were all read from a single sample in a study of cytomegalovirus exposure and HLA in healthy donors. A multiplex PCR was run with 60 Vbeta primers and 13 Jbeta primers. Using immunoSEQ multiplex PCR, the repertoire was profiled, and TCRdb retains in-frame clones only, with some absent. The sample has about 130,000 clones; 70% to 85% are singletons. Source material: PBMCs. These TCRs come from a man aged 35 to 55 in good health and CMV-seropositive.

The CDR3 region is CAALWSSGANVLTF. The DNA for the CDR3 is TGTGCCGCCCTGTGGAGCTCTGGGGCCAACGTCCTGACTTTC. V gene TRBV6-6 combines with J gene TRBJ2-6; D gene ambiguous. Germline V lookup: CDR1 MNHNY, CDR2 SVGAGI (reference sequence). CDR3 length equals 14 residues. Trimming cost V 11 bases and J 0 bases, with 11 bases left between them.

The chain is built from TRBV6-5 and TRBJ1-1; D may be TRBD1 (6 bases). CDR1 is MNHEY and CDR2 is SVGAGI in the germline V gene. Trimming took off 4 bases at V and 1 base at J, with 16 bases between the two ends. The CDR3 has 16 amino acids. CDR3 sequence (DNA): TGTGCCAGCAGTTTGACCCCAGGGGAGGGGAACACTGAAGCTTTCTTT. This encodes CASSLTPGEGNTEAFF.

There are a few counts of this clone. This sequence joins TRBV6-1 and TRBJ2-7; perhaps TRBD1 as D (6 bases). This CDR3 has 15 residues. V lost 2 bases and J 2 bases, leaving 13 bases between the germline ends. Looked up from germline, CDR1 is MNHNS and CDR2 is SASEGT. The DNA for the CDR3 is TGTGCCAGCAGTGAATTTCGACAGGTCGCCTACGAGCAGTACTTC. Translating gives CASSEFRQVAYEQYF.

The rearrangement links TRBV6-1 to TRBJ2-3, with 7 bases that match TRBD2. V lost 6 bases, J lost 0 bases, and 3 bases stayed unmatched. This CDR3 contains 14 residues. Germline CDR1 is MNHNS and CDR2 is SASEGT. Here the CDR3 DNA reads TGTGCCAGCAGACTAGCGTCTAGCACAGATACGCAGTATTTT. It yields the protein CASRLASSTDTQYF.

This clone was found once. V and J are TRBV5-4 and TRBJ1-3; 8 nucleotides align to TRBD1. Germline V lookup: CDR1 SGHNT, CDR2 YYREEE (reference sequence). V lost 4 bases and J lost 8; bases outside the gene matches: 14. The CDR3 runs 16 residues. The CDR3, as DNA: TGTGCCAGCAGCCCCCAGGGGGCGTTGAAAGTAGACACCATATATTTT. Residues: CASSPQGALKVDTIYF.

This chain joins TRBV6-5 and TRBJ2-5, with 7 bases lining up with TRBD2. The junction had 10 bases not matched to a gene; V was cut back by 5 bases and J by 13 bases. The CDR3 length is 12 residues. The germline gives CDR1 MNHEY, CDR2 SVGAGI. The CDR3, as DNA: TGTGCCAGCAGTAGTCAACTAGCGTCCCTGTACTTC. This codes for CASSSQLASLYF.

V is TRBV7-6 and J is TRBJ1-2; D possibly corresponds to TRBD1 (5 bases). Germline V lookup: CDR1 SGHVS, CDR2 FNYEAQ. The CDR3 is 13 amino acids. V dropped 4 bases and J dropped 11 bases, with 17 bases sitting between them. CDR3 region: CASSSLRRDRYTF. In DNA, the CDR3 is TGTGCCAGCAGCTCCCTTCGACGAGACAGATACACCTTC. The entire variable domain, with the rest obtained from reference TRBV7-6 and TRBJ1-2, is as follows: GAGVSQSPRYKVTKRGQDVALRCDPISGHVSLYWYRQALGQGPEFLTYFNYEAQQDKSGLPNDRFSAERPEGSISTLTIQRTEQRDSAMYRCASSSLRRDRYTFGSGTRLTVV.

The J gene is TRBJ2-7, the V gene TRBV5-1, with TRBD1 as a possible D gene (6 bases). Trimming removed 2 bases from V and 1 base from J, with 10 bases in between. CDR3 length: 14 amino acids. From germline, CDR1 is SGHRS and CDR2 YFSETQ. The CDR3 coding sequence is TGCGCCAGCAGCTTTGAGGGGGAGTCCTACGAGCAGTACTTC. Translation gives CASSFEGESYEQYF. The whole variable domain, filled in from reference TRBV5-1 and TRBJ2-7, reads KAGVTQTPRYLIKTRGQQVTLSCSPISGHRSVSWYQQTPGQGLQFLFEYFSETQRNKGNFPGRFSGRQFSNSRSEMNVSTLELGDSALYLCASSFEGESYEQYFGPGTRLTVT.

CDR3 loop: CASKPGQSNQPQHF. CDR3 bases: TGTGCCAGCAAGCCGGGACAGAGCAATCAGCCCCAGCATTTT. The rearrangement uses TRBV27 and TRBJ1-5; TRBD1 matches 7 bases. From germline, CDR1 is MNHEY and CDR2 SMNVEV (reference sequence). Trimming at V came to 7 bases and at J to 1 base, leaving 4 bases not matched to a gene. The CDR3 is made up of 14 amino acids.

The chain recombines TRBV4-1 with TRBJ2-7; TRBD2 agrees at 13 bases. This CDR3 spans 17 amino acids. Trimming cost V 0 bases and J 5 bases; bases outside gene matches: 7. Germline V gene lookup returns CDR1 MGHRA and CDR2 YSYEKL. CDR3 coding DNA: TGCGCCAGCAGCCAAGAGGGACTAGCGGGGTCCCAGCACGAGCAGTACTTC. This sequence encodes CASSQEGLAGSQHEQYF.

This clone was counted a few times. This chain links TRBV6-5 with TRBJ1-2; 8 nucleotides align to TRBD1. The CDR3 consists of 12 residues. The germline CDR1 and CDR2 sequences are MNHEY and SVGAGI. V shed 6 bases, J shed 4 bases, and the junction held 1 base outside the gene matches. The DNA for the CDR3 is TGTGCCAGCAGGGACAGGGCCTATGGCTACACCTTC. Protein product: CASRDRAYGYTF.

V and J are TRBV7-2 and TRBJ1-5, with TRBD1 matching 12 bases. The CDR3 is made up of 17 amino acids. Germline CDR1 SGHTA, CDR2 FQGNSA. V lost 0 bases, J lost 6 bases, and 6 bases stayed unmatched. CDR3 nucleotide sequence: TGTGCCAGCAGCTTAGCCGGGGGGGGACAGGGGGCTCAGCCCCAGCATTTT. The encoded protein is CASSLAGGGQGAQPQHF. Looking up the rest from reference TRBV7-2 and TRBJ1-5 gives the full variable domain: GAGVSQSPSNKVTEKGKDVELRCDPISGHTALYWYRQSLGQGLEFLIYFQGNSAPDKSGLPSDRFSAERTGGSVSTLTIQRTQQEDSAVYLCASSLAGGGQGAQPQHFGDGTRLSIL.

J is TRBJ2-7 and V is TRBV28; 8 nucleotides match TRBD1. This CDR3 comprises 15 residues. Germline lookup yields CDR1 MDHEN and CDR2 SYDVKM. The V and J ends lost 6 bases and 3 bases, in that order; junction bases with no gene match: 10. The CDR3, as DNA: TGTGCCAGCAGAACACCCGGGACAGGAAACTACGAGCAGTACTTC. Residues: CASRTPGTGNYEQYF.

The rearrangement links TRBV5-4 to TRBJ2-5, with D possibly matching TRBD2 (6 bases). V lost 6 bases, J lost 5 bases, and 17 bases lay in between. Germline V gene lookup returns CDR1 SGHNT and CDR2 YYREEE (reference sequence). This CDR3 has 14 amino acids. CDR3 sequence: CASTPGGIRETQYF. CDR3 sequence (DNA): TGTGCCAGCACCCCTGGGGGGATCCGGGAGACCCAGTACTTC. Complete variable domain (other parts from reference TRBV5-4 and TRBJ2-5): ETGVTQSPTHLIKTRGQQVTLRCSSQSGHNTVSWYQQALGQGPQFIFQYYREEENGRGNFPPRFSGLQFPNYSSELNVNALELDDSALYLCASTPGGIRETQYFGPGTRLLVL.

This clone has a single count. V gene TRBV19 combines with J gene TRBJ2-6; possible D gene TRBD2, 6 bases. Germline V gene data show CDR1 as LNHDA and CDR2 as SQIVND (reference sequence). The CDR3 runs to 15 residues. Trimming shortened V by 5 bases and J by 2 bases, and 10 bases separated the two germline ends. The CDR3 DNA reads TGTGCCAGTAGTGTCGGAGGGGCTGGGGCCAACGTCCTGACTTTC. Amino acid sequence: CASSVGGAGANVLTF.

This chain uses TRBV29-1 with TRBJ1-4; no clear D. Per the germline V gene, CDR1 is SQVTM and CDR2 is ANQGSEA. This CDR3 is 14 amino acids long. V was shortened by 6 bases and J by 8 bases, with 19 bases between the two germline ends. The CDR3 bases are TGCAGCGTCCCCACCCCGAGGGTTGAGGAAAAACTGTTTTTT. Its translation: CSVPTPRVEEKLFF.

This clone was detected only once. At one boundary the junction diverges from the germline segment, which might be a read error. The chain joins TRBV7-7 to TRBJ2-3, with 8 bases that match TRBD1. The CDR3 is 14 amino acids. Germline lookup yields CDR1 SSHAT and CDR2 FNYEAQ (reference sequence). CDR3: CASSSGTGTDTQYF. DNA for the CDR3: TGTGCTAGCAGTTCCGGGACAGGAACAGATACGCAGTATTTT.

V gene TRBV5-4 combines with J gene TRBJ1-6; 7 bases line up with TRBD1. This CDR3 contains 15 residues. The germline CDR1 and CDR2 sequences are SGHNT and YYREEE (reference sequence). J was trimmed by 9 bases and V by 4 bases; bases with no gene match: 10. Here the CDR3 DNA reads TGTGCCAGCAGCGCCGACAGGGTTTCGAGTTCACCCCTCCACTTT. The encoded protein is CASSADRVSSSPLHF.

About this clone: The sample has other DNA sequences that encode this CDR3 too. The rearrangement uses TRBV29-1 and TRBJ2-2; 7 bases match TRBD1. The germline V gene has CDR1 SQVTM and CDR2 ANQGSEA. The CDR3 contains 12 residues. The trim removed 7 bases at V and 3 bases at J, leaving 2 bases unmatched. DNA for the CDR3: TGCAGCGCGGACAGGTACACCGGGGAGCTGTTTTTT. Amino acids: CSADRYTGELFF.

The J gene is TRBJ1-2, the V gene TRBV28, with a tentative D call TRBD1 (6 bases). Germline V CDR1 and CDR2: MDHEN, SYDVKM. Trimming removed 6 bases from V and 8 bases from J, with 22 bases in between. The CDR3 is 15 residues long. CDR3 DNA: TGTGCCAGCAGCCAACCTGGACAGCGGTTGGGCGGCTACACCTTC. Its protein is CASSQPGQRLGGYTF.

The chain joins TRBV9 to TRBJ1-5; D possibly corresponds to TRBD1 (5 bases). Trimming stripped 4 bases from V and 5 bases from J, with 10 bases between. CDR1 and CDR2 (germline): SGDLS, YYNGEE. The CDR3 covers 13 residues. The chain's CDR3 is CASSPGGDQPQHF. In DNA form, the CDR3 reads TGTGCCAGCAGCCCTGGAGGGGATCAGCCCCAGCATTTT.

The J gene is TRBJ1-1, the V gene TRBV30, with 9 bases lining up with TRBD1. The CDR3 contains 13 residues. Germline values: CDR1 GTSNPN, CDR2 SVGIG (reference sequence). Losses at the gene ends were 8 bases for V and 5 bases for J; bases not matched to a gene: 9. The CDR3 protein is CAGDRDRVTEAFF. The CDR3 nucleotides are TGTGCCGGGGATAGGGACAGGGTTACTGAAGCTTTCTTT.

The J gene is TRBJ2-2, the V gene TRBV7-8; D is perhaps TRBD1 (5 bases). Per the germline V gene, CDR1 is SGHVS and CDR2 is FQNEAQ. The CDR3 sequence is 13 residues long. Deletions cut 5 bases from V and 4 bases from J, with 8 bases between. The CDR3 DNA reads TGTGCCAGCAGCCTACAGGTCACCGGGGAGCTGTTTTTT. Amino acid sequence: CASSLQVTGELFF.

The gene calls are TRBV6-5 and TRBJ1-2; 7 bases line up with TRBD1. Germline V gives CDR1 MNHEY, CDR2 SVGAGI. J was trimmed by 6 bases and V by 2 bases; bases with no gene match: 6. The CDR3 has 14 amino acids. DNA for the CDR3: TGTGCCAGCAGTTACGCTAGGGACAGCGATGGCTACACCTTC. It specifies CASSYARDSDGYTF.

The rearrangement links TRBV2 to TRBJ2-2; the D is unclear. Germline assignment: CDR1 SNHLY and CDR2 FYNNEI. The CDR3 has 13 amino acids. V was shortened by 6 bases and J by 5 bases, with 10 bases between the two germline ends. In DNA, the CDR3 is TGTGCCAGCAGGCCAGGTTGGACCGGGGAGCTGTTTTTT. It yields the protein CASRPGWTGELFF.